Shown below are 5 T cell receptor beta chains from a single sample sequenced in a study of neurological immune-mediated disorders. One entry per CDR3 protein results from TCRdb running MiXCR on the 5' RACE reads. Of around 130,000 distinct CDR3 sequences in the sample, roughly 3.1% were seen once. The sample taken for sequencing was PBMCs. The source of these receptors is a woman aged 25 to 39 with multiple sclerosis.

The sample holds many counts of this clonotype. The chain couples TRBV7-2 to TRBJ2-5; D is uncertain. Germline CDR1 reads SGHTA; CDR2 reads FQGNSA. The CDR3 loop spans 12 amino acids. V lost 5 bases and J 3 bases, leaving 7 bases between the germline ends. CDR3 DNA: TGTGCCAGCAGCCCCACCGAAGAGACCCAGTACTTC. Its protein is CASSPTEETQYF.

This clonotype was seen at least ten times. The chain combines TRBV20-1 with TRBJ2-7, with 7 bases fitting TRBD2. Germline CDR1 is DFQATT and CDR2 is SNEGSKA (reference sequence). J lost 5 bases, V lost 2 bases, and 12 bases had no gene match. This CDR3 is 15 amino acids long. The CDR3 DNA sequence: TGCAGTGCTAGACGCCGGGAGGCCCCAAGGGACGAGCAGTACTTC. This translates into CSARRREAPRDEQYF.

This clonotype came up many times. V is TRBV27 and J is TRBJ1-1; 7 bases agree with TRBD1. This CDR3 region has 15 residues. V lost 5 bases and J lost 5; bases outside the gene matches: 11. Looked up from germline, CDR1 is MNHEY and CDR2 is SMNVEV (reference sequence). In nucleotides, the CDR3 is TGTGCCAGCAGTCCAAATAGACAGGGAAAAACTGAAGCTTTCTTT. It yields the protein CASSPNRQGKTEAFF.

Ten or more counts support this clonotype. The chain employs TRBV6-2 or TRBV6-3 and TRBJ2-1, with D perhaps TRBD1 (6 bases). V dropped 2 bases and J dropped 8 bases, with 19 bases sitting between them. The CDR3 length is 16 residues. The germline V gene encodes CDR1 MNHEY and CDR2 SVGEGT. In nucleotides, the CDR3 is TGTGCCAGCAGTTACGGTACCCTAAGGGGGTATGATGAGCAGTTCTTC. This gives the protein CASSYGTLRGYDEQFF.

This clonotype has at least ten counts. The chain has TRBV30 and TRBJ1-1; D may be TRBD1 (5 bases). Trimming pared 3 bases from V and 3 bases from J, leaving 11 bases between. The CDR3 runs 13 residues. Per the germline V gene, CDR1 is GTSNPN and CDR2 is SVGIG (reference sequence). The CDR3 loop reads CAWSPDSYTEAFF. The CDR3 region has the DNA TGTGCCTGGAGCCCAGACAGTTACACTGAAGCTTTCTTT.